This T cell receptor (beta chain) originates from a study of blood T cells in healthy people across ages. About the study: Every two T cells gave about one barcoded beta molecule via template switching.

Trimming pared 6 bases from V and 10 bases from J, leaving 25 bases between. CDR3 length: 16 amino acids. Germline CDR1 and CDR2: SGHTA and FQGNSA. PBMCs were isolated at a quantity of at least 7 million per sample. Next came a second PCR, run for about 6 to 12 cycles, which used a sample-barcoded 5' primer along with a J-beta primer mix. One entry per CDR3 protein results from TCRdb running MiXCR on the 5' RACE reads. The sample shows 1.5 million to 2 million distinct CDR3 sequences, around 50% of them seen only once. This clonotype was recorded a few times. Its antigen is currently unknown. Study conclusions and caveats: Measured against age, TCR beta diversity per million T cells decreased in a roughly linear manner.

This sequence joins TRBV7-2 and TRBJ2-1, with D perhaps matching TRBD2 (6 bases). The sequenced material came from blood. The sequence was collected from a woman in her forties in good health. Written as DNA, the CDR3 is TGTGCCAGCAGTCCCGGCGGCGGGGCTTCGAGAGGGGAGCAGTTCTTC. It specifies CASSPGGGASRGEQFF.